One and the same sample provided the 26 T cell receptor beta chains below, sequenced in a study of identical twins (dated by TCRdb to 2015 to 2016). Libraries were prepared through 5' RACE. Sequencing was carried out with an Illumina HiSeq 2000. TCRdb reprocessed the public reads (quality trimming at Q25 with fastp, clone calling with MiXCR) and kept in-frame beta chains. Each entry merges the rows of one CDR3 protein and shows their most common DNA and genes. The sample has about 660,000 distinct CDR3 sequences on record, 8.6% of them singletons. More than 0.75% of the sample goes to the ten largest clones. A further study also used this sample, focusing on yellow fever vaccine responses in identical twins.

Sequencing was performed on PBMCs. The source is a woman aged 18-29 years in good health.

This clonotype occurred many times. J is TRBJ2-5 and V is TRBV4-1; D is unclear. Trimming pared 3 bases from V and 1 base from J, leaving 6 bases between. Germline CDR1 and CDR2: MGHRA and YSYEKL. This CDR3 comprises 13 residues. The CDR3 reads CASSHPGQETQYF. CDR3 bases: TGCGCCAGCAGCCATCCCGGCCAAGAGACCCAGTACTTC.

This clonotype was recorded a few times. The J gene is TRBJ2-3, the V gene TRBV6-4; D gene ambiguous. This CDR3 comprises 16 residues. V was pared by 4 bases and J by 2 bases, with 16 bases between. Germline V gives CDR1 MRHNA, CDR2 SNTAGT. DNA for the CDR3: TGTGCCAGCAGTGCTCCCAAGGCTCAGCTCACAGATACGCAGTATTTT. Amino acid sequence: CASSAPKAQLTDTQYF.

This clonotype was detected ten times or more. The chain combines TRBV10-3 with TRBJ2-5; TRBD1 aligns across 9 bases. The CDR3 is made up of 15 amino acids. Germline trimming cut 2 bases from V and 3 bases from J; bases unmatched to any gene: 4. The germline V gene encodes CDR1 ENHRY and CDR2 SYGVKD. DNA for the CDR3: TGTGCCATCAGTGAGGTTGGACAGGGGAAAGAGACCCAGTACTTC. This codes for CAISEVGQGKETQYF.

In this sample, this clonotype turned up a few times. The chain couples TRBV2 to TRBJ2-6; D not certain. Germline CDR1 SNHLY, CDR2 FYNNEI. The CDR3 covers 14 residues. V lost 8 bases and J 2 bases, leaving 10 bases between the germline ends. CDR3 residues: CASLGLTGANVLTF. DNA of the CDR3: TGTGCCAGCCTCGGATTGACTGGGGCCAACGTCCTGACTTTC.

This clonotype was seen a handful of times. CDR3 nucleotides: TGCAGTGCTAGAGATGAGCGGGACTTACAAGAGACCCAGTACTTC. This encodes CSARDERDLQETQYF. V usage is TRBV20-1 and J usage is TRBJ2-5; 7 nucleotides agree with TRBD2. V shed 0 bases, J shed 2 bases, and the junction held 6 bases outside the gene matches. CDR1 and CDR2 (germline): DFQATT, SNEGSKA (reference sequence). This CDR3 region has 15 residues.

The rearrangement uses TRBV10-2 and TRBJ2-1; 12 bases fit TRBD2. V gave up 8 bases and J gave up 9 bases; unmatched junction bases: 2. Germline CDR1 reads WSHSY; CDR2 reads SAAADI. This CDR3 region has 12 residues. DNA for the CDR3: TGCGCCAGCGGACTAGCGGGACGTGAGCAGTTCTTC. Residues: CASGLAGREQFF.

The rearrangement joins TRBV6-2 or TRBV6-3 to TRBJ2-7, with a possible D match to TRBD1 (5 bases). CDR3 size: 14 residues. The V and J ends lost 6 bases and 2 bases respectively, with 14 bases between them. In germline, CDR1 is MNHEY, CDR2 SVGEGT. Here the CDR3 DNA reads TGTGCCAGCAGAGATTTAACAGGTACCTACGAGCAGTACTTC. It specifies CASRDLTGTYEQYF.

This clonotype was counted ten times or more. This chain joins TRBV7-8 and TRBJ2-7; 8 bases line up with TRBD2. CDR1 and CDR2 from the germline V gene are SGHVS and FQNEAQ. This CDR3 is built from 15 residues. Trimming took 1 base from V and 0 from J; bases not matched to a gene: 2. CDR3 coding DNA: TGTGCCAGCAGCTTAGGCGGGAGGTCCTCCTACGAGCAGTACTTC. Translation: CASSLGGRSSYEQYF.

CDR3 bases: TGTGCCACCAGCAGAGATTACGGGGGGCAAGCCAAAAACATTCAGTACTTC. It specifies CATSRDYGGQAKNIQYF. V and J are TRBV15 and TRBJ2-4; TRBD2 is a possible D gene (7 bases). Germline-derived CDR1 and CDR2 are LNHNV and YYDKDF (reference sequence). The CDR3 consists of 17 residues. V dropped 0 bases and J dropped 0 bases, with 12 bases sitting between them.

This clonotype occurred a few times. This chain links TRBV7-2 with TRBJ2-1, with a weak D call TRBD2 (5 bases). Looked up from germline, CDR1 is SGHTA and CDR2 is FQGNSA. The CDR3 totals 12 residues. The ends were cut back, 7 bases at V and 6 bases at J, with 10 bases in the middle. For the CDR3, the DNA is TGTGCCAGCACCCCGGGGAGCAATGAGCAGTTCTTC. Translated: CASTPGSNEQFF.

This clonotype came up a few times. V is TRBV27 and J is TRBJ2-7; D possibly corresponds to TRBD2 (6 bases). The CDR3 is made up of 13 amino acids. V dropped 6 bases and J dropped 0 bases, with 9 bases sitting between them. Germline CDR1 MNHEY, CDR2 SMNVEV (reference sequence). CDR3 nucleotide sequence: TGTGCCAGCAGGCGACTAGACTCCTACGAGCAGTACTTC. Translation: CASRRLDSYEQYF.

This clonotype was seen a few times. The chain is built from TRBV7-9 and TRBJ2-7; 8 nucleotides agree with TRBD1. The V gene's germline CDR1 is SEHNR and CDR2 FQNEAQ (reference sequence). Trimming cost V 4 bases and J 4 bases; bases outside gene matches: 6. The CDR3 runs 14 residues. CDR3 amino acids: CASSSLDRGYEQYF. The CDR3 DNA reads TGTGCCAGCAGCTCCCTAGACAGGGGATACGAGCAGTACTTC.

The J gene is TRBJ2-6, the V gene TRBV5-8; tentatively, D is TRBD2 (6 bases). The CDR3 totals 17 residues. Trimming took off 0 bases at V and 2 bases at J, with 12 bases between the two ends. CDR1 is SGHTS, CDR2 YDEGEE, per germline. The DNA of the CDR3 is TGTGCCAGCAGCTTGGCGGTGACTAGGACTGGGGCCAACGTCCTGACTTTC. As protein: CASSLAVTRTGANVLTF.

The table lists this clonotype with many counts. This chain links TRBV3-1 with TRBJ2-5; D might be TRBD2 (6 bases). The V and J ends lost 7 bases and 1 base respectively, with 10 bases between them. Per the germline V gene, CDR1 is LGHDT and CDR2 is YNNKEL (reference sequence). The CDR3 totals 13 residues. The CDR3 region has the DNA TGTGCCAGCAAAGGACTAATCCAAGAGACCCAGTACTTC. It is translated as CASKGLIQETQYF.

In its sample, this clonotype was seen a few times. This chain's CDR3 is CSSLYFEGETQYF. The DNA for the CDR3 is TGCAGTTCATTATATTTCGAGGGGGAGACCCAGTACTTC. This chain links TRBV20-1 with TRBJ2-5, with D perhaps matching TRBD1 or TRBD2 (5 bases each). V lost 8 bases and J lost 5, with 18 bases in between. The CDR3 contains 13 residues. Germline CDR1 is DFQATT and CDR2 is SNEGSKA (reference sequence).

This clonotype was found many times. The chain combines TRBV11-2 with TRBJ2-2, with D unclear. CDR1 is SGHAT, CDR2 FQNNGV, per germline. The CDR3 is 14 amino acids. V lost 6 bases, J lost 0 bases, and 8 bases lay in between. The CDR3 here is CASSPFSNTGELFF. The CDR3 DNA sequence: TGTGCCAGCAGTCCTTTCTCGAACACCGGGGAGCTGTTTTTT.

The sample holds a few counts of this clonotype. The V call is TRBV7-6, the J call TRBJ2-7, with 9 bases aligning to TRBD2. There are 13 residues in the CDR3. V was clipped by 6 bases and J by 12 bases; unmatched bases: 12. From germline, CDR1 is SGHVS and CDR2 FNYEAQ. The CDR3: CASRPASGVVLYF. CDR3 DNA: TGTGCCAGCAGGCCCGCTAGCGGGGTGGTCTTGTACTTC.

V is TRBV4-2 and J is TRBJ2-7, with D maybe TRBD1 (6 bases). V lost 3 bases and J 1 base, leaving 16 bases between the germline ends. The CDR3 runs 16 residues. Germline V lookup: CDR1 LGHNA, CDR2 YNFKEQ. The DNA of the CDR3 is TGTGCCAGCAGCCAGGAAAAAGGGGGTCTGTCCTACGAGCAGTACTTC. Translated, it gives CASSQEKGGLSYEQYF.

The sample holds many counts of this clonotype. V gene TRBV29-1 combines with J gene TRBJ1-2, with a tentative D call TRBD1 (5 bases). Trimming removed 2 bases from V and 1 base from J, with 5 bases in between. Looked up from germline, CDR1 is SQVTM and CDR2 is ANQGSEA. The length of the CDR3 is 12 residues. The CDR3 spells CSVEQGNYGYTF. The CDR3, as DNA: TGCAGCGTTGAACAGGGTAACTATGGCTACACCTTC.

This clonotype came up a few times. CDR3 sequence (DNA): TGTGCCAGCAGCGTAGGATCGAGGAACGGGGAGCTGTTTTTT. The encoded protein is CASSVGSRNGELFF. V usage is TRBV9 and J usage is TRBJ2-2; no reliable D call. The CDR3 has 14 residues. Deletions cut 0 bases from V and 7 bases from J, with 10 bases between. From germline, CDR1 is SGDLS and CDR2 YYNGEE.

The gene calls are TRBV7-2 and TRBJ2-1, with D possibly matching TRBD1 (5 bases). V was cut by 6 bases and J by 5 bases, with 14 bases left in between. The CDR3 is made up of 14 amino acids. Germline-derived CDR1 and CDR2 are SGHTA and FQGNSA. Here the CDR3 DNA reads TGTGCCAGCAGGCCGGCAGGGAACCACAATGAGCAGTTCTTC. Its translation: CASRPAGNHNEQFF. Variable domain in full (rest from reference TRBV7-2 and TRBJ2-1): GAGVSQSPSNKVTEKGKDVELRCDPISGHTALYWYRQSLGQGLEFLIYFQGNSAPDKSGLPSDRFSAERTGGSVSTLTIQRTQQEDSAVYLCASRPAGNHNEQFFGPGTRLTVL.

This chain links TRBV3-1 with TRBJ1-5; no clear D gene. The CDR3 extends over 15 amino acids. Trimming shortened V by 4 bases and J by 0 bases, and 10 bases separated the two germline ends. Germline V gene sequence: CDR1 LGHDT, CDR2 YNNKEL (reference sequence). The CDR3 sequence is CASSPGVYSNQPQHF. CDR3 DNA sequence: TGTGCCAGCAGCCCCGGGGTTTATAGCAATCAGCCCCAGCATTTT.

This sequence joins TRBV20-1 and TRBJ2-1; D possibly uses TRBD1 or TRBD2 (6 bases each). Trimming stripped 1 base from V and 2 bases from J, with 12 bases between. CDR3 length equals 15 residues. Germline CDR1 is DFQATT and CDR2 is SNEGSKA (reference sequence). The CDR3 sequence is CSARVGGDPYNEQFF. The CDR3 DNA is TGCAGTGCTAGAGTGGGGGGCGACCCCTACAATGAGCAGTTCTTC.

This clonotype was observed a handful of times. The chain couples TRBV28 to TRBJ2-7; D might be TRBD1 (6 bases). Germline V lookup: CDR1 MDHEN, CDR2 SYDVKM. The CDR3 totals 13 residues. The V gene lost 3 bases and the J gene lost 4 bases, with 10 bases spanning the gap. The CDR3 nucleotides are TGTGCCAGCAGTTTGGCAGGGGAGTACGAGCAGTACTTC. Amino acid sequence: CASSLAGEYEQYF.

This clonotype was detected ten times or more. This chain joins TRBV5-1 and TRBJ1-1; unclear D gene. Germline V CDR1 and CDR2: SGHRS, YFSETQ. The CDR3 is made up of 13 amino acids. With 5 bases removed from V and 3 bases from J, the gap between germline ends came to 11 bases. CDR3 sequence (DNA): TGCGCCAGCAGGTCAGGCGGGGACACTGAAGCTTTCTTT. This encodes CASRSGGDTEAFF.

CDR3 residues: CASSIIWREGSNEQFF. CDR3 sequence (DNA): TGTGCCAGTAGTATTATATGGCGGGAGGGGAGTAATGAGCAGTTCTTC. The chain employs TRBV19 and TRBJ2-1, with 9 positions matching TRBD2. This CDR3 comprises 16 residues. CDR1 LNHDA and CDR2 SQIVND come from the germline V gene (reference sequence). After removal of 3 bases from V and 7 bases from J, the junction contained 10 bases not matched to a gene.